Below, 24 T cell receptor beta chains from the same sample are listed, as sequenced in a study of OX40 agonist ivuxolimab in advanced cancers. Clones were sequenced by immunoSEQ multiplex PCR, and TCRdb holds only the in-frame ones, with some missing. The sample holds approximately 70,000 clones; around 88% are singletons and the top ten take under 1%. The starting material was CD4+ or CD8+ T cells sorted from blood, obtained in a trial of the OX40 agonist ivuxolimab. Source of these receptors: an adult with an advanced solid tumor such as melanoma, head and neck, liver or kidney cancer.

The chain carries TRBV28 and TRBJ1-4; no reliable D call. Trimming shortened V by 1 base and J by 0 bases, and 15 bases separated the two germline ends. Germline CDR1 and CDR2: MDHEN and SYDVKM. CDR3 length: 18 residues. CDR3 amino acids: CASSLLARSGATNEKLFF. CDR3 nucleotides: TGTGCCAGCAGTTTATTAGCGCGGAGCGGAGCAACTAATGAAAAACTGTTTTTT.

The chain recombines TRBV2 with TRBJ1-5; 10 bases agree with TRBD1. CDR3 length: 15 residues. After removal of 8 bases from V and 4 bases from J, the junction contained 8 bases not matched to a gene. Germline values: CDR1 SNHLY, CDR2 FYNNEI. The CDR3 sequence: CASSWTGGRNQPQHF. The DNA for the CDR3 is TGTGCCAGCTCCTGGACAGGGGGAAGGAATCAGCCCCAGCATTTT.

The chain has TRBV18 and TRBJ2-2; perhaps TRBD2 as D (6 bases). CDR3 length: 16 residues. Germline CDR1 is KGHSH and CDR2 is LQKENI. With 6 bases removed from V and 6 bases from J, the gap between germline ends came to 20 bases. DNA for the CDR3: TGTGCCAGCTCGCCTCGCTCTAGCGTTGAGGCCGGGGAGCTGTTTTTT. Translated, it gives CASSPRSSVEAGELFF.

The chain combines TRBV7-2 with TRBJ2-5; D not certain. V lost 1 base, J lost 0 bases, and 9 bases lay in between. The CDR3 loop spans 15 amino acids. Germline CDR1 is SGHTA and CDR2 is FQGNSA. The CDR3 DNA reads as TGTGCCAGCAGCTTAGGGTTAGAGTACCAAGAGACCCAGTACTTC. Translation gives CASSLGLEYQETQYF.

This rearrangement joins TRBV4-2 to TRBJ2-5; 13 bases map to TRBD2. Germline V gene data show CDR1 as LGHNA and CDR2 as YNFKEQ. The V gene end was trimmed by 0 bases and the J gene end by 3 bases; junction bases not matched to a gene: 10. The CDR3 has 19 residues. The chain's CDR3 is CASSQDLAVGLAGEETQYF. For the CDR3, the DNA is TGTGCCAGCAGCCAAGATTTGGCGGTCGGACTAGCGGGGGAAGAGACCCAGTACTTC.

The chain couples TRBV16 to TRBJ2-1; either TRBD1 or TRBD2 may supply D (6 bases each). V was pared by 3 bases and J by 6 bases, with 12 bases between. Per the germline V gene, CDR1 is KGHSY and CDR2 is FQNENV. This CDR3 is 14 amino acids long. CDR3 amino acids: CASSQSRGGNEQFF. DNA of the CDR3: TGTGCCAGCAGCCAGTCCAGGGGAGGCAATGAGCAGTTCTTC.

This clone was recorded once. This sequence joins TRBV10-3 and TRBJ2-1; D not certain. Trimming cost V 0 bases and J 7 bases, with 16 bases left between them. The CDR3 is made up of 16 amino acids. In germline, CDR1 is ENHRY, CDR2 SYGVKD. The DNA of the CDR3 is TGTGCCATCAGTGAGTCAAAGGGAACTCCAGGAAATGAGCAGTTCTTC. It specifies CAISESKGTPGNEQFF.

This chain uses TRBV19 with TRBJ1-1; TRBD1 agrees at 8 bases. J lost 4 bases, V lost 5 bases, and 6 bases had no gene match. Germline V gene sequence: CDR1 LNHDA, CDR2 SQIVND (reference sequence). This CDR3 is 14 amino acids long. The CDR3 here is CASSVQGGFTEAFF. In nucleotides, the CDR3 is TGTGCCAGTAGTGTACAGGGGGGATTCACTGAAGCTTTCTTT.

The rearrangement uses TRBV6-1 and TRBJ2-5; TRBD1 aligns across 10 bases. The trim removed 3 bases at V and 4 bases at J, leaving 5 bases unmatched. Germline V gene data show CDR1 as MNHNS and CDR2 as SASEGT. This CDR3 has 15 residues. This CDR3 reads CASSDRDRGLETQYF. As DNA, the CDR3 is TGTGCCAGCAGTGACCGGGACAGGGGCTTAGAGACCCAGTACTTC.

The V call is TRBV28, the J call TRBJ2-5; D ambiguous. The CDR3 runs to 13 residues. CDR1 is MDHEN and CDR2 is SYDVKM in the germline V gene. The V end lost 2 bases, the J end lost 5 bases, and 9 bases lay between the germline ends. CDR3 nucleotide sequence: TGTGCCAGCAGTTTAGGGGTTTTGGAGACCCAGTACTTC. Residues: CASSLGVLETQYF.

The chain has TRBV5-4 and TRBJ2-7, with 8 bases matching TRBD1. The CDR3 is made up of 14 amino acids. The V segment lost 4 bases and the J segment 0 bases; nucleotides outside the gene matches: 3. Germline values: CDR1 SGHNT, CDR2 YYREEE (reference sequence). The CDR3 protein is CASSRTGPSYEQYF. The CDR3 DNA reads as TGTGCCAGCAGCAGGACAGGGCCCTCCTACGAGCAGTACTTC.

J is TRBJ2-1 and V is TRBV5-6; 9 positions agree with TRBD2. Trimming at V came to 6 bases and at J to 10 bases, leaving 14 bases not matched to a gene. The CDR3 consists of 15 residues. Looked up from germline, CDR1 is SGHDT and CDR2 is YYEEEE. The CDR3 bases are TGTGCCAGCACACCGACTAGCGGAAAGCGAACGGAGCAGTTCTTC. This translates into CASTPTSGKRTEQFF.

The genes are TRBV28 and TRBJ1-2; maybe TRBD1 (5 bases). V lost 3 bases and J 4 bases, leaving 15 bases between the germline ends. Per germline, CDR1 MDHEN and CDR2 SYDVKM. CDR3 length: 15 amino acids. The CDR3 DNA reads as TGTGCCAGCAGTTTGGGTCATTCCGGGACCTATGGCTACACCTTC. It yields the protein CASSLGHSGTYGYTF.

V usage is TRBV23-1 and J usage is TRBJ2-1; 8 bases map to TRBD2. TRBV23-1 counts as an open reading frame of uncertain function. This CDR3 has 19 residues. Germline trimming cut 4 bases from V and 1 base from J; bases unmatched to any gene: 15. In nucleotides, the CDR3 is TGCGCCAGCAGTCGGACCACCCGCTGGCGGGAGGTGTCCTACAATGAGCAGTTCTTC. It codes for CASSRTTRWREVSYNEQFF.

The chain couples TRBV5-1 to TRBJ2-6, with D possibly TRBD2 on 7 matching bases. V was clipped by 1 base and J by 4 bases, with 21 bases between them. The CDR3 contains 19 residues. Germline V gene data show CDR1 as SGHRS and CDR2 as YFSETQ. This CDR3 reads CASSLSGWTGGGGANVLTF. The CDR3 DNA is TGCGCCAGCAGCTTGAGCGGGTGGACGGGGGGCGGCGGGGCCAACGTCCTGACTTTC.

V is TRBV6-1 and J is TRBJ2-7, with D possibly matching TRBD1 (5 bases). The CDR3 has 11 amino acids. Germline V gene lookup returns CDR1 MNHNS and CDR2 SASEGT. Trimming took 6 bases from V and 5 from J, leaving 8 bases between them. This chain's CDR3 is CASRGRDEQYF. The DNA of the CDR3 is TGTGCCAGCAGGGGGCGAGACGAGCAGTACTTC.

This chain joins TRBV27 and TRBJ2-5, with 9 bases fitting TRBD1. The V gene's germline CDR1 is MNHEY and CDR2 SMNVEV (reference sequence). This CDR3 has 14 amino acids. The junction had 2 bases not matched to a gene; V was cut back by 4 bases and J by 2 bases. CDR3: CASSWDRAQETQYF. CDR3 in DNA: TGTGCCAGCAGTTGGGACAGGGCTCAAGAGACCCAGTACTTC.

V and J are TRBV20-1 and TRBJ1-5, with D uncertain. Per germline, CDR1 DFQATT and CDR2 SNEGSKA (reference sequence). The CDR3 is 10 residues long. V lost 7 bases and J 4 bases, leaving 5 bases between the germline ends. The CDR3 sequence is CSVQNQPQHF. In nucleotides, the CDR3 is TGCAGTGTCCAAAATCAGCCCCAGCATTTT.

The sample holds a few counts of this clone. The chain has TRBV7-9 and TRBJ2-7; D is perhaps TRBD1 (6 bases). The CDR3 loop spans 14 amino acids. V gave up 5 bases and J gave up 3 bases, with 14 bases separating them. Germline assignment: CDR1 SEHNR and CDR2 FQNEAQ (reference sequence). CDR3 amino acids: CASSAGLGGYEQYF. The DNA of the CDR3 is TGTGCCAGCAGCGCAGGGTTAGGGGGCTACGAGCAGTACTTC.

The rearrangement links TRBV9 to TRBJ2-7; a possible D gene is TRBD2 (5 bases). The CDR3 consists of 15 residues. The germline V gene encodes CDR1 SGDLS and CDR2 YYNGEE. Trimming removed 0 bases from V and 2 bases from J, with 12 bases in between. The CDR3 nucleotides read TGTGCCAGCAGCGTAGAGGAGGCCAGACCCTACGAGCAGTACTTC. It is translated as CASSVEEARPYEQYF.

This sequence joins TRBV10-2 and TRBJ2-1; 7 bases align to TRBD2. The V gene end was trimmed by 7 bases and the J gene end by 2 bases; junction bases not matched to a gene: 11. Germline assignment: CDR1 WSHSY and CDR2 SAAADI. CDR3 length equals 16 residues. The CDR3 spells CASTPFGGDPYNEQFF. The CDR3 DNA follows: TGCGCCAGCACCCCTTTTGGGGGGGACCCCTACAATGAGCAGTTCTTC.

The chain links TRBV6-5 to TRBJ2-7, with D uncertain. V was shortened by 6 bases and J by 3 bases, with 18 bases between the two germline ends. Germline V gives CDR1 MNHEY, CDR2 SVGAGI. The CDR3 loop spans 15 amino acids. CDR3: CASSRSPLKDYEQYF. The CDR3 DNA reads as TGTGCCAGCAGCCGCAGTCCTCTAAAGGACTACGAGCAGTACTTC.

The gene calls are TRBV19 and TRBJ1-6; TRBD1 is a possible D gene (5 bases). The CDR3 consists of 12 residues. The ends were cut back, 3 bases at V and 11 bases at J, with 8 bases in the middle. Per the germline V gene, CDR1 is LNHDA and CDR2 is SQIVND (reference sequence). CDR3 coding DNA: TGTGCCAGTAGTATTGACAGAGCACCCCTCCACTTT. Amino acid sequence: CASSIDRAPLHF. The variable domain in full, completed from reference TRBV19 and TRBJ1-6, reads DGGITQSPKYLFRKEGQNVTLSCEQNLNHDAMYWYRQDPGQGLRLIYYSQIVNDFQKGDIAEGYSVSREKKESFPLTVTSAQKNPTAFYLCASSIDRAPLHFGNGTRLTVT.

This clone occurred once. The V and J genes are TRBV7-8 and TRBJ2-1; D perhaps matches TRBD2 (5 bases). The CDR3 consists of 16 residues. The germline V gene encodes CDR1 SGHVS and CDR2 FQNEAQ. Trimming took 1 base from V and 1 from J, leaving 11 bases between them. The CDR3 here is CASSLGAGGSYNEQFF. CDR3 nucleotide sequence: TGTGCCAGCAGCTTAGGGGCAGGAGGTTCCTACAATGAGCAGTTCTTC. Based on the CDR3 plus reference TRBV7-8 and TRBJ2-1, the full variable domain is GAGVSQSPRYKVAKRGQDVALRCDPISGHVSLFWYQQALGQGPEFLTYFQNEAQLDKSGLPSDRFFAERPEGSVSTLKIQRTQQEDSAVYLCASSLGAGGSYNEQFFGPGTRLTVL.